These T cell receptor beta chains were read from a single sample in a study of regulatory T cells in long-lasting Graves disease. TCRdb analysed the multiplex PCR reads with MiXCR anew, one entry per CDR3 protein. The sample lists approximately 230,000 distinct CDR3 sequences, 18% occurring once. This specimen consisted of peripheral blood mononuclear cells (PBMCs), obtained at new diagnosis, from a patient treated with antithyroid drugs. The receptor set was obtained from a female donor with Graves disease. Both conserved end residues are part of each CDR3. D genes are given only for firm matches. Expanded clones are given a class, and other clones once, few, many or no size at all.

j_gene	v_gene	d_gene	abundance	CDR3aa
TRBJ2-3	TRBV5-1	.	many	CASSLVGTRAGTDTQYF
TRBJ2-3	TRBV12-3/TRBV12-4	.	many	CASSIRHKNTQYF
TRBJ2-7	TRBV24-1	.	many	CATSDPAQGTYEQYF
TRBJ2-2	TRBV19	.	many	CASSMIPGLPPKGTGELFF
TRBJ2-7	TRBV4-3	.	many	CASSLHEGPYEQYF
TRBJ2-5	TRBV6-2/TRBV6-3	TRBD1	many	CASSEFAGGEETQYF
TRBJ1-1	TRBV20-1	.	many	CSARVGGREGYTEAFF
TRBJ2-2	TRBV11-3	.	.	CASSPRSWELFF
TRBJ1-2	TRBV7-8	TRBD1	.	CASSLVGQGAGYTF
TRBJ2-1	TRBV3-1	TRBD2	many	CASSQVGLAANNEQFF
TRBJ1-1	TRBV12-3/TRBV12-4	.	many	CASSSRDSLGEAFF
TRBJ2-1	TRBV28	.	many	CASSSAISGSYNEQFF
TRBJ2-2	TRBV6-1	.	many	CASSRDGLNTGELFF
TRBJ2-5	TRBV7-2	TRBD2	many	CASTTGLDQETQYF
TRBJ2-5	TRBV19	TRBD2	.	CASSIGTSGPADF
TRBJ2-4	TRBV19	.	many	CASSHLQDLAKNIQYF
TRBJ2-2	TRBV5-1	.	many	CASSDRLTRANTGELFF
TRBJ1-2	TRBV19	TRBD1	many	CASIRTGGEYGYTF
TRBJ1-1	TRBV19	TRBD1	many	CASITGTGRWTEAFF
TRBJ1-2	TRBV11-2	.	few	CASSLGMQGGGYTF
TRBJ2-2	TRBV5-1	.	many	CASSPRLGRAAGELFF
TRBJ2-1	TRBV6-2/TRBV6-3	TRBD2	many	CASSHGRTHNEQFF
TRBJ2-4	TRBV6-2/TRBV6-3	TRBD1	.	CASSPGQFIQYF
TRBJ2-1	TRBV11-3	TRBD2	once	CASSLRASGRDYNEQFF
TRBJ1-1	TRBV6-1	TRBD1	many	CASSPLQGSTEAFF
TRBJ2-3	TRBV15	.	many	CATSRDWGDTDTQYF
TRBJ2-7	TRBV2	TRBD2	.	CASSPLSGRKIGEQYF
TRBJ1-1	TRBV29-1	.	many	CSAGLDEVNTEAFF
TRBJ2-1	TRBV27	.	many	CASSREKSYNEQFF
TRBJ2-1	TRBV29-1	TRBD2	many	CSVEESSGKVEGEQFF
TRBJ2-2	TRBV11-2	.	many	CASNPRRGGELFF
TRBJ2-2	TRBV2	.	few	CASRDTTGELFF
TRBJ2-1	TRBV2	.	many	CASRVPTGSNEQFF
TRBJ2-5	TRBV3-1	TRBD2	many	CASSPWTSGRQETQYF
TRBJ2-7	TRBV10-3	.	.	CAISGANEQYF
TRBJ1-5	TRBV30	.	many	CAWSIGRYQPQHF
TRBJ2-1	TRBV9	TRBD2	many	CASSRTSESNEQFF
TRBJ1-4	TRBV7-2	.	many	CASSLATARRNEKLFF
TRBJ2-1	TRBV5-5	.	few	CASSLPGNRDGQFF
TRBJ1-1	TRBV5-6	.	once	CASSSNRVVLTTEAFF
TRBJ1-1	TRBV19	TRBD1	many	CASRRRDSEAFF
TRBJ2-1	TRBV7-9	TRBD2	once	CASSPSGSHNEQFF
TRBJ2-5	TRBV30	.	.	CAWSSLRHRGGETQYF
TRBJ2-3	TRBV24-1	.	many	CATSDYGTGRSTDTQYF
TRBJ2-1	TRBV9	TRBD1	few	CASSASGTGGDEQFF
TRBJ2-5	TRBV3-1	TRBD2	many	CASYGTSERETQYF
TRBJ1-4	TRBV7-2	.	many	CASSLEAGPNEKLFF
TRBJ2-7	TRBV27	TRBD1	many	CASSLFGTGGGEQYF
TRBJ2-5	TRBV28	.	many	CAEEPGEKYQETQYF
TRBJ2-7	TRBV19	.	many	CASSSSFASTYEQYF
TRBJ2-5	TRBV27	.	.	CASSLFRDPGGQETQYF
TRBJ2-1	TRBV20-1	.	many	CSAPKLASGYNEQFF
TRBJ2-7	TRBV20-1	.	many	CSAKKGGPSYEQYF
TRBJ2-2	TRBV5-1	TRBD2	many	CASSLRLADKSNTGELFF
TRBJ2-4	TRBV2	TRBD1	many	CASSDYRGNKNIQYF
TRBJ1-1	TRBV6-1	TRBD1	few	CASRSGGVVNTEAFF